The 17 T cell receptor beta chains below come from one sample, sequenced in a study of blood T cell repertoires in COVID-19. Profiling relied on immunoSEQ multiplex PCR, and the TCRdb table lists in-frame clones only, not all of them. The sample consists of some 160,000 clones, around 77% of them appearing once. Sequencing was carried out using peripheral blood. These receptors came from a man between 65 and 80 years old with active or convalescent COVID-19.

The chain carries TRBV3-1 (or the pseudogene TRBV3-2) and TRBJ2-2; 13 bases map to TRBD2. Germline loops: CDR1 LGHDT, CDR2 YNNKEL (reference sequence). V gave up 3 bases and J gave up 6 bases; unmatched junction bases: 4. This CDR3 spans 16 amino acids. This chain's CDR3 is CASSQRTSGSPGELFF. Written as DNA, the CDR3 is TGTGCCAGCAGCCAGCGGACTAGCGGGAGTCCCGGGGAGCTGTTTTTT.

The V call is TRBV12-5, the J call TRBJ1-1; possible D gene TRBD1, 6 bases. Trimming pared 2 bases from V and 1 base from J, leaving 29 bases between. This CDR3 is built from 21 residues. CDR1 and CDR2 (germline): LGHNT, FRNRAP. CDR3 sequence: CASGLPASRGVLPLGNTEAFF. The CDR3 DNA reads as TGTGCTAGTGGTTTGCCCGCGTCCAGGGGCGTCCTACCGTTAGGGAACACTGAAGCTTTCTTT.

This clone was detected a few times. At one end, the junction sequence differs from germline, possibly due to a read error. Distinct nucleotide sequences in the sample also encode this CDR3. The chain couples TRBV5-5 to TRBJ2-2, with 12 positions matching TRBD2. Per germline, CDR1 SGHKS and CDR2 YYEKEE (reference sequence). This CDR3 spans 17 amino acids. The CDR3 DNA reads as TGCGCCAGCAGCTGGATCCCTAGCGGGGGGGCGTCCGGGGAGCTGTTTTTT. Its translation: CASSWIPSGGASGELFF.

This chain joins TRBV4-3 and TRBJ1-5; possible D gene TRBD1, 5 bases. Germline V CDR1 and CDR2: LGHNA, YSLEER. CDR3 length: 13 amino acids. V shed 0 bases and J shed 6 bases, with 6 bases lying between them. The DNA for the CDR3 is TGCGCCAGCAGCCAAGATGGGGCTCAGCCCCAGCATTTT. Translated: CASSQDGAQPQHF.

The table lists this clone with a few counts. The rearrangement joins TRBV2 to TRBJ1-1; D unclear. The CDR3 runs to 10 residues. V lost 6 bases to trimming and J lost 8 bases, with 7 bases between them. Looked up from germline, CDR1 is SNHLY and CDR2 is FYNNEI. In nucleotides, the CDR3 is TGTGCCAGCAGGTACAGAGAAGCTTTCTTT. It codes for CASRYREAFF.

The chain carries TRBV2 and TRBJ2-7; 12 bases line up with TRBD2. Trimming cost V 6 bases and J 5 bases; bases outside gene matches: 2. Looked up from germline, CDR1 is SNHLY and CDR2 is FYNNEI. The CDR3 extends over 13 amino acids. The DNA for the CDR3 is TGTGCCAGCAGGACTAGCGGGAGACACGAGCAGTACTTC. Translating it yields CASRTSGRHEQYF.

This rearrangement joins TRBV5-5 to TRBJ1-5, with TRBD1 matching 7 bases. Per germline, CDR1 SGHKS and CDR2 YYEKEE (reference sequence). With V trimmed by 4 bases and J by 7 bases, 8 bases remained unmatched. The CDR3 sequence is 14 residues long. CDR3 sequence: CASSATGAGQPQHF. Written as DNA, the CDR3 is TGTGCCAGCAGCGCTACAGGGGCAGGCCAGCCCCAGCATTTT.

The CDR3, as DNA: TGTGCCAGCAGCTTGGGGGGGACAGGGGCCAACGGGGAGCCCCAGCATTTT. This gives the protein CASSLGGTGANGEPQHF. The chain joins TRBV5-6 to TRBJ1-5; 10 nucleotides match TRBD1. This CDR3 contains 17 residues. Per the germline V gene, CDR1 is SGHDT and CDR2 is YYEEEE. The V segment lost 0 bases and the J segment 8 bases; nucleotides outside the gene matches: 11.

This clone was counted between two and nine times. Here the CDR3 reads CATSEGDRVLSPLHF. CDR3 DNA: TGTGCCACCAGTGAGGGGGACAGGGTTCTCTCACCCCTCCACTTT. This chain links TRBV24-1 with TRBJ1-6, with 9 bases matching TRBD1. The trim removed 4 bases at V and 10 bases at J, leaving 7 bases unmatched. This CDR3 has 15 amino acids. The germline V gene has CDR1 KGHDR and CDR2 SFDVKD.

The chain links TRBV5-4 to TRBJ2-3, with TRBD1 matching over 8 bases. V lost 3 bases, J lost 4 bases, and 4 bases stayed unmatched. Germline-derived CDR1 and CDR2 are SGHNT and YYREEE (reference sequence). This CDR3 has 14 residues. The chain's CDR3 is CASSSTGVPDTQYF. CDR3 coding DNA: TGTGCCAGCAGCTCGACAGGGGTCCCAGATACGCAGTATTTT.

This clone has a handful of counts. The rearrangement joins TRBV4-2 to TRBJ2-3; weak D call: TRBD1 (6 bases). Trimming stripped 4 bases from V and 3 bases from J, with 17 bases between. Per germline, CDR1 LGHNA and CDR2 YNFKEQ. The CDR3 is 16 amino acids. CDR3 coding DNA: TGTGCCAGCAGCCCGTTTTGGGGGCAGGGAACAGATACGCAGTATTTT. It is translated as CASSPFWGQGTDTQYF.

V usage is TRBV5-1 and J usage is TRBJ2-1; 9 bases agree with TRBD1. Germline CDR1 reads SGHRS; CDR2 reads YFSETQ. The J segment lost 9 bases and the V segment lost 4 bases, leaving 11 bases of the junction unmatched. The CDR3 runs to 15 residues. The CDR3 reads CASSVPGQGGVEQFF. CDR3 sequence (DNA): TGCGCCAGCAGCGTCCCGGGACAGGGAGGAGTTGAGCAGTTCTTC. Full variable domain (rest looked up from reference TRBV5-1 and TRBJ2-1): KAGVTQTPRYLIKTRGQQVTLSCSPISGHRSVSWYQQTPGQGLQFLFEYFSETQRNKGNFPGRFSGRQFSNSRSEMNVSTLELGDSALYLCASSVPGQGGVEQFFGPGTRLTVL.

As for this clone: This CDR3 is also generated by other DNA sequences in the sample. The genes are TRBV9 and TRBJ1-1, with TRBD1 identical over 7 bases. Trimming removed 4 bases from V and 0 bases from J; junction bases left unmatched: 6. Germline CDR1 SGDLS, CDR2 YYNGEE. The CDR3 is 15 residues long. As DNA, the CDR3 is TGTGCCAGCAGCCCTCGGACAGGTTTGAACACTGAAGCTTTCTTT. Translating it yields CASSPRTGLNTEAFF.

This clone was seen a handful of times. The gene calls are TRBV19 and TRBJ1-3; D not resolved. Germline CDR1 and CDR2: LNHDA and SQIVND (reference sequence). V dropped 4 bases and J dropped 2 bases, with 9 bases sitting between them. This CDR3 region has 14 residues. The CDR3 nucleotides read TGTGCCAGTAGTACGCGGCAACCTGGAAACACCATATATTTT. It translates to CASSTRQPGNTIYF.

V usage is TRBV4-1 and J usage is TRBJ1-2, with 9 bases that match TRBD1. The CDR3 totals 17 residues. Trimming at V came to 1 base and at J to 0 bases, leaving 6 bases not matched to a gene. CDR1 is MGHRA, CDR2 YSYEKL, per germline. The DNA of the CDR3 is TGCGCCAGCAGCCAAGCATACAGGGGGCAAACTAACTATGGCTACACCTTC. Its translation is CASSQAYRGQTNYGYTF.

The chain uses TRBV28 and TRBJ1-1; 7 positions match TRBD1. Germline CDR1 reads MDHEN; CDR2 reads SYDVKM. The CDR3 covers 15 residues. With V trimmed by 3 bases and J by 1 base, 5 bases remained unmatched. This CDR3 is CASSFRGGANTEAFF. CDR3 nucleotides: TGTGCCAGCAGTTTCAGAGGGGGCGCGAACACTGAAGCTTTCTTT.

The chain uses TRBV3-1 (or the pseudogene TRBV3-2) and TRBJ1-4; 11 bases agree with TRBD1. The CDR3 has 14 amino acids. CDR1 and CDR2 (germline): LGHDT, YNNKEL (reference sequence). V dropped 1 base and J dropped 13; count of bases not matched to a gene: 5. Here the CDR3 DNA reads TGTGCCAGCAGCCAAGGGGGGGGGACAGGGGGACTGTTTTTT. Protein sequence: CASSQGGGTGGLFF.